This paragraph reports one TCR beta chain. These data originate in a study of T cell changes during pregnancy in multiple sclerosis. Some clones are missing from TCRdb's copy, which holds only in-frame ones; the method was immunoSEQ multiplex PCR. The data contain over 25,000 clones, roughly nine tenths of them seen just once; the ten biggest clones take up 8%. This CDR3 comprises 13 residues. CDR1 is SGHNT and CDR2 is YYREEE in the germline V gene (reference sequence). J gave up 6 bases and V 1 base, and 4 bases lay outside the gene matches. The genes are TRBV5-4 and TRBJ2-7; 7 nucleotides line up with TRBD1. This TCR was recovered from a female donor with multiple sclerosis, enrolled in a pregnancy study. The specimen was CD8+ T cells from peripheral blood mononuclear cells, collected before pregnancy. The CDR3 DNA reads as TGTGCCAGCAGCTTGAAGGGGGCAGGCGAGCAGTACTTC. Its protein is CASSLKGAGEQYF.